This is a list of T cell receptor beta chains from one sample in a study of blood T cell repertoires in COVID-19. Measured with immunoSEQ multiplex PCR; TCRdb has only the in-frame clones, and not every one. The sample holds 180,000 or so clones; roughly 84% are singletons and the top ten take about 1.2%. Sequenced input: peripheral blood. The receptors come from a man between 60 and 70 years old who had recovered from COVID-19. CDR3s include the opening cysteine and the closing phenylalanine or tryptophan. The D gene is left open where the match is weak.

v_call	d_call	j_call	cdr3_aa	cdr3_nt
TRBV19	.	TRBJ2-5	CASTVTGGETQYF	TGTGCCAGTACCGTGACTGGGGGGGAGACCCAGTACTTC
TRBV5-1	TRBD1	TRBJ1-4	CASSPGTGGDEKLFF	TGCGCCAGCAGCCCGGGGACAGGGGGGGATGAAAAACTGTTTTTT
TRBV19	TRBD1	TRBJ2-1	CASSGRDRVIDEQFF	TGTGCCAGTAGTGGCCGGGACAGGGTAATCGATGAGCAGTTCTTC
TRBV19	TRBD1	TRBJ2-3	CASRMGTGGTDTQYF	TGTGCCAGTAGAATGGGGACAGGAGGCACAGATACGCAGTATTTT
TRBV11-3	.	TRBJ2-3	CASSTQNPSGTDTQYF	TGTGCCAGCAGCACACAAAACCCTTCAGGCACAGATACGCAGTATTTT
TRBV7-2	TRBD1	TRBJ1-5	CASSPKTGQGSNQPQHF	TGTGCCAGCAGCCCCAAGACGGGACAGGGTAGCAATCAGCCCCAGCATTTT
TRBV2	TRBD1	TRBJ1-5	CASSVQGGAYSNQPQHF	TGTGCCAGCAGTGTACAGGGGGGGGCGTATAGCAATCAGCCCCAGCATTTT
TRBV7-9	TRBD1	TRBJ2-3	CASSSSDRGFTDTQYF	TGTGCCAGCAGCTCAAGTGACAGGGGATTCACAGATACGCAGTATTTT
TRBV11-2	TRBD2	TRBJ2-3	CASSLLAGGPSTDTQYF	TGTGCCAGCAGCTTATTAGCGGGGGGGCCGAGCACAGATACGCAGTATTTT
TRBV15	TRBD1	TRBJ1-2	CATSRAPGQGNYGYTF	TGTGCCACCAGCAGAGCCCCCGGACAGGGTAACTATGGCTACACCTTC
TRBV10-2	TRBD1	TRBJ1-5	CASSTGGNQPQHF	TGCGCCAGCAGCACAGGGGGCAATCAGCCCCAGCATTTT
TRBV2	.	TRBJ1-2	CASTLLFRGYGYTF	TGTGCCAGCACTCTCCTTTTCAGGGGCTATGGCTACACCTTC
TRBV6-5	.	TRBJ1-2	CASISLRRGSGYTF	TGTGCCAGCATCTCCTTAAGAAGGGGATCAGGCTACACCTTC
TRBV6-6	.	TRBJ2-3	CAIQGSKDTQYF	TGTGCCATCCAGGGGAGCAAAGATACGCAGTATTTT
TRBV18	TRBD1	TRBJ1-5	CASSLSRGPDNQPQHF	TGTGCCAGCTCACTGTCCAGGGGGCCAGACAATCAGCCCCAGCATTTT
TRBV5-1	TRBD1	TRBJ2-6	CASSWTGGGGANVLTF	TGCGCCAGCAGCTGGACAGGGGGCGGTGGGGCCAACGTCCTGACTTTC
TRBV29-1	.	TRBJ2-1	CSVVGGSYNEQFF	TGCAGCGTTGTGGGGGGCTCCTACAATGAGCAGTTCTTC
TRBV27	.	TRBJ2-6	CASSWHWGAGNSGANVLTF	TGTGCCAGCAGTTGGCATTGGGGCGCTGGAAATTCTGGGGCCAACGTCCTGACTTTC
TRBV6-5	.	TRBJ1-1	CASFRTRDTEAFF	TGTGCCTCATTCCGAACCCGGGACACTGAAGCTTTCTTT
TRBV5-1	.	TRBJ1-1	CASRVQSNTEAFF	TGCGCCAGCAGGGTACAGTCGAACACTGAAGCTTTCTTT
TRBV9	.	TRBJ2-2	CASSPRGTQGNPYTGELFF	TGTGCCAGCAGCCCTAGGGGTACACAGGGAAATCCTTACACCGGGGAGCTGTTTTTT
TRBV29-1	.	TRBJ1-2	CSVVDSLYYGYTF	TGCAGCGTCGTTGACAGCCTCTACTATGGCTACACCTTC
TRBV7-2	TRBD1	TRBJ1-6	CASSLAGGRGSPLHF	TGTGCCAGCAGCTTGGCAGGGGGAAGGGGTTCACCCCTCCACTTT